Listed here are 29 T cell receptor beta chains from one sample, sequenced in a study of cytomegalovirus exposure and HLA in healthy donors. The PCR had 60 Vbeta and 13 Jbeta primers. Measured with immunoSEQ multiplex PCR; TCRdb has only the in-frame clones, and not every one. The sample holds about 150,000 clones, roughly 84% seen once. The sample taken for sequencing was PBMCs. The receptors derive from a boy between 2 and 10 years old in good health and CMV-seronegative.

The chain has TRBV10-3 and TRBJ1-2; maybe TRBD1 (5 bases). V was cut by 3 bases and J by 3 bases, with 14 bases left in between. In germline, CDR1 is ENHRY, CDR2 SYGVKD. The CDR3 is 15 residues long. The CDR3 loop reads CAISDHTGGYYGYTF. In DNA, the CDR3 is TGTGCCATCAGTGATCACACAGGCGGCTACTATGGCTACACCTTC.

The rearrangement joins TRBV7-9 to TRBJ1-6, with TRBD1 matching over 11 bases. Germline assignment: CDR1 SEHNR and CDR2 FQNEAQ (reference sequence). V was clipped by 5 bases and J by 7 bases; unmatched bases: 16. The CDR3 is made up of 19 amino acids. The chain's CDR3 is CASSHYTIKGQGANSPLHF. The CDR3 DNA reads as TGTGCCAGCAGCCACTATACCATTAAAGGACAGGGGGCCAATTCACCCCTCCACTTT.

The CDR3: CASSQLKGVNAYNEQFF. The CDR3 bases are TGTGCCAGCAGCCAACTAAAAGGGGTTAATGCCTACAATGAGCAGTTCTTC. The chain couples TRBV14 to TRBJ2-1; perhaps TRBD1 as D (5 bases). Per the germline V gene, CDR1 is SGHDN and CDR2 is FVKESK. V lost 2 bases, J lost 2 bases, and 16 bases lay in between. CDR3 length equals 17 residues.

The rearrangement links TRBV25-1 to TRBJ2-1; 9 bases are a match to TRBD2. V shed 8 bases, J shed 4 bases, and the junction held 6 bases outside the gene matches. The CDR3 contains 14 residues. Germline V CDR1 and CDR2: MGHDK, SYGVNS. Here the CDR3 DNA reads TGTGCCAGCGGAAGCGGGAGGCTGTACAATGAGCAGTTCTTC. It specifies CASGSGRLYNEQFF.

The V call is TRBV30, the J call TRBJ2-3; D might be TRBD1 (7 bases). Trimming removed 3 bases at V and 1 base at J, with 14 bases between. The germline V gene encodes CDR1 GTSNPN and CDR2 SVGIG (reference sequence). The CDR3 loop spans 15 amino acids. CDR3 sequence reads: CAWSQGGGGTDTQYF. DNA for the CDR3: TGTGCCTGGAGCCAAGGGGGCGGGGGCACAGATACGCAGTATTTT.

The chain recombines TRBV9 with TRBJ1-4, with D possibly TRBD1 on 6 matching bases. Germline CDR1 reads SGDLS; CDR2 reads YYNGEE. V dropped 0 bases and J dropped 8 bases, with 17 bases sitting between them. The CDR3 has 16 residues. CDR3 loop: CASSVGEGGGNEKLFF. CDR3 sequence (DNA): TGTGCCAGCAGCGTAGGAGAGGGAGGGGGGAACGAAAAACTGTTTTTT.

This chain uses TRBV7-9 with TRBJ2-1; 10 bases align to TRBD1. Germline V gives CDR1 SEHNR, CDR2 FQNEAQ (reference sequence). The CDR3 has 17 residues. Losses at the gene ends were 1 base for V and 8 bases for J; bases not matched to a gene: 11. The CDR3 loop reads CASSLGARGQGLDEQFF. DNA of the CDR3: TGTGCCAGCAGCTTAGGAGCTAGGGGACAGGGGTTGGATGAGCAGTTCTTC.

The rearrangement links TRBV9 to TRBJ2-1; D is perhaps TRBD1 (5 bases). Germline V CDR1 and CDR2: SGDLS, YYNGEE. V was shortened by 1 base and J by 2 bases, with 7 bases between the two germline ends. CDR3 length: 14 residues. The CDR3 here is CASSVKGAYNEQFF. The CDR3, as DNA: TGTGCCAGCAGCGTAAAAGGGGCCTACAATGAGCAGTTCTTC.

V and J are TRBV30 and TRBJ2-5, with 9 bases identical to TRBD2. Germline V gives CDR1 GTSNPN, CDR2 SVGIG (reference sequence). J was trimmed by 2 bases and V by 2 bases; bases with no gene match: 6. The CDR3 has 15 amino acids. The CDR3 DNA is TGTGCCTGGAGTCCCCTAGCGGGGACACAAGAGACCCAGTACTTC. It specifies CAWSPLAGTQETQYF.

J is TRBJ1-1 and V is TRBV10-2; TRBD1 is a possible D gene (6 bases). The CDR3 runs to 16 residues. V was trimmed by 3 bases and J by 2 bases, leaving 16 bases between them. Germline loops: CDR1 WSHSY, CDR2 SAAADI. The DNA of the CDR3 is TGCGCCAGCAGTGACCTGGCCTCCAGGGGTAACACTGAAGCTTTCTTT. Translation: CASSDLASRGNTEAFF.

V is TRBV6-1 and J is TRBJ1-5, with TRBD1 as a possible D gene (5 bases). The ends were cut back, 2 bases at V and 6 bases at J, with 11 bases in the middle. The CDR3 sequence is 14 residues long. Looked up from germline, CDR1 is MNHNS and CDR2 is SASEGT. In DNA, the CDR3 is TGTGCCAGCAGTGAAAGTCAGGGATGTCAGCCCCAGCATTTT. This translates into CASSESQGCQPQHF.

The chain carries TRBV4-3 and TRBJ2-3; D not resolved. CDR1 and CDR2 from the germline V gene are LGHNA and YSLEER. This CDR3 has 13 amino acids. Trimming removed 0 bases at V and 4 bases at J, with 5 bases between. DNA of the CDR3: TGCGCCAGCAGCCAAGAGTTATCAGATACGCAGTATTTT. This sequence encodes CASSQELSDTQYF.

As concerns this clone: The sample has other DNA sequences that encode this CDR3 too. The chain links TRBV5-1 to TRBJ2-5, with a possible D match to TRBD1 (6 bases). There are 15 residues in the CDR3. Germline V gene data show CDR1 as SGHRS and CDR2 as YFSETQ. The V gene lost 4 bases and the J gene lost 1 base, with 14 bases spanning the gap. The CDR3 reads CASSQGTLGQETQYF. CDR3 sequence (DNA): TGCGCCAGCAGCCAGGGGACATTGGGCCAAGAGACCCAGTACTTC.

This clone occurred a few times. The V and J genes are TRBV29-1 and TRBJ2-1; 9 nucleotides align to TRBD1. Germline CDR1 and CDR2: SQVTM and ANQGSEA. This CDR3 is 13 amino acids long. The ends lost 6 bases at V and 7 bases at J; junction bases unmatched: 7. The CDR3 nucleotides are TGCAGCGTGGACAGGGGTAGTGGTAATGAGCAGTTCTTC. This codes for CSVDRGSGNEQFF.

Only a few counts were recorded for this clone. The rearrangement joins TRBV19 to TRBJ2-3, with D perhaps TRBD1 (5 bases). The CDR3 runs 13 residues. Trimming took 8 bases from V and 8 from J, leaving 17 bases between them. CDR1 is LNHDA and CDR2 is SQIVND in the germline V gene (reference sequence). CDR3 sequence: CASGSGRRSTQYF. The CDR3 region has the DNA TGTGCCAGTGGTTCAGGGCGTAGAAGTACGCAGTATTTT.

This clone came up a few times. The chain carries TRBV6-4 and TRBJ1-3; D is uncertain. Trimming stripped 4 bases from V and 4 bases from J, with 8 bases between. Germline loops: CDR1 MRHNA, CDR2 SNTAGT. This CDR3 is 13 amino acids long. This CDR3 is CASSAEIGNTIYF. The CDR3 DNA sequence: TGTGCCAGCAGTGCCGAGATAGGAAACACCATATATTTT.

The chain combines TRBV5-1 with TRBJ2-7; D gene ambiguous. CDR1 is SGHRS, CDR2 YFSETQ, per germline. Trimming pared 0 bases from V and 2 bases from J, leaving 12 bases between. This CDR3 spans 15 amino acids. As DNA, the CDR3 is TGCGCCAGCAGCTTGGGGTCAGGCCTAACCTACGAGCAGTACTTC. This translates into CASSLGSGLTYEQYF.

In its sample, this clone was seen once. This sequence joins TRBV10-3 and TRBJ2-3; D may be TRBD1 (5 bases). V was cut by 4 bases and J by 2 bases, with 10 bases left in between. Germline V gives CDR1 ENHRY, CDR2 SYGVKD. The CDR3 runs 14 residues. The CDR3 coding sequence is TGTGCCATCAGTGCAGGGTCCTACACAGATACGCAGTATTTT. This encodes CAISAGSYTDTQYF.

This clone appeared a few times. The gene calls are TRBV7-3 and TRBJ2-1; perhaps TRBD2 as D (6 bases). The V gene's germline CDR1 is SGHTA and CDR2 FQGTGA. The CDR3 covers 15 residues. The CDR3 region has the DNA TGTCCCGCTCGCCTAGCTGAGCGGGTTATGTGTGAGCAGTTCTTC. Its translation: CPARLAERVMCEQFF. The full variable domain, in which reference TRBV7-3 and TRBJ2-1 provide the parts outside the CDR3, is GAGVSQTPSNKVTEKGKYVELRCDPISGHTALYWYRQSLGQGPEFLIYFQGTGAADDSGLPNDRFFAVRPEGSVSTLKIQRTERGDSAVYLCPARLAERVMCEQFFGPGTRLTVL.

V usage is TRBV30 and J usage is TRBJ2-1, with 7 bases matching TRBD2. Trimming cost V 0 bases and J 10 bases; bases outside gene matches: 0. Germline lookup yields CDR1 GTSNPN and CDR2 SVGIG (reference sequence). The CDR3 runs 11 residues. CDR3 in DNA: TGTGCCTGGAGTGTGGGAGGGGAGCAGTTCTTC. Protein: CAWSVGGEQFF. Full variable domain (rest looked up from reference TRBV30 and TRBJ2-1): SQTIHQWPATLVQPVGSPLSLECTVEGTSNPNLYWYRQAAGRGLQLLFYSVGIGQISSEVPQNLSASRPQDRQFILSSKKLLLSDSGFYLCAWSVGGEQFFGPGTRLTVL.

The chain combines TRBV6-5 with TRBJ2-3, with D possibly being TRBD2 (5 bases). This CDR3 contains 13 residues. V was shortened by 8 bases and J by 2 bases, with 11 bases between the two germline ends. CDR1 and CDR2 (germline): MNHEY, SVGAGI. The CDR3 region has the DNA TGTGCCAGCCAGTGGGAGCCCACAGATACGCAGTATTTT. It specifies CASQWEPTDTQYF.

This chain's CDR3 is CASGRGNGYTF. In nucleotides, the CDR3 is TGCGCCAGCGGGCGGGGGAATGGCTACACCTTC. This chain joins TRBV5-1 and TRBJ1-2; TRBD1 might be the D (5 bases). The germline CDR1 and CDR2 sequences are SGHRS and YFSETQ. V lost 7 bases and J lost 6, with 10 bases in between. This CDR3 region has 11 residues.

The CDR3 reads CASSSREGVYGYTF. In nucleotides, the CDR3 is TGTGCCAGCAGTTCAAGGGAGGGAGTCTATGGCTACACCTTC. The chain employs TRBV5-4 and TRBJ1-2; D remains ambiguous. This CDR3 contains 14 residues. Germline CDR1 is SGHNT and CDR2 is YYREEE (reference sequence). With 5 bases removed from V and 4 bases from J, the gap between germline ends came to 15 bases.

This CDR3 is CASSQEGQGLYEQYF. The CDR3 DNA reads TGCGCCAGCAGCCAAGAGGGACAGGGACTATACGAGCAGTACTTC. The chain recombines TRBV4-1 with TRBJ2-7, with 9 bases identical to TRBD1. V lost 0 bases to trimming and J lost 4 bases; unmatched junction nucleotides: 4. Germline V gene lookup returns CDR1 MGHRA and CDR2 YSYEKL. The CDR3 consists of 15 residues.

V usage is TRBV10-1 and J usage is TRBJ1-1, with D unclear. CDR1 WNHNN and CDR2 SYGVQD come from the germline V gene (reference sequence). This CDR3 contains 13 residues. Trimming pared 0 bases from V and 8 bases from J, leaving 10 bases between. Here the CDR3 DNA reads TGCGCCAGCAGTGAGTCAGTCGTGGCCGAAGCTTTCTTT. This codes for CASSESVVAEAFF.

The genes are TRBV28 and TRBJ2-1; D uncertain. Germline values: CDR1 MDHEN, CDR2 SYDVKM. This CDR3 has 14 residues. V was shortened by 5 bases and J by 1 base, with 9 bases between the two germline ends. Here the CDR3 reads CASSPSTSYNEQFF. In DNA, the CDR3 is TGTGCCAGCAGTCCGAGCACTTCCTACAATGAGCAGTTCTTC.

In this sample, this clone turned up once. The rearrangement links TRBV7-8 to TRBJ2-2; D is unclear. Germline V gene sequence: CDR1 SGHVS, CDR2 FQNEAQ. The CDR3 is 18 amino acids. V was clipped by 5 bases and J by 3 bases, with 22 bases between them. The CDR3 sequence: CASSPPPRLRSDTGELFF. DNA of the CDR3: TGTGCCAGCAGCCCACCTCCCCGATTGAGGTCCGACACCGGGGAGCTGTTTTTT. The full variable domain, with the rest looked up from reference TRBV7-8 and TRBJ2-2, is GAGVSQSPRYKVAKRGQDVALRCDPISGHVSLFWYQQALGQGPEFLTYFQNEAQLDKSGLPSDRFFAERPEGSVSTLKIQRTQQEDSAVYLCASSPPPRLRSDTGELFFGEGSRLTVL.

The chain links TRBV5-8 to TRBJ2-2; D is unclear. Looked up from germline, CDR1 is SGHTS and CDR2 is YDEGEE. Trimming left V 0 bases short and J 6 bases short, with 12 bases between. The CDR3 loop spans 15 amino acids. Here the CDR3 DNA reads TGTGCCAGCAGCTTGGTTAACAAAATGGCCGGGGAGCTGTTTTTT. Its translation: CASSLVNKMAGELFF.

This chain joins TRBV7-6 and TRBJ1-1; a possible D gene is TRBD1 (5 bases). V lost 1 base and J 5 bases, leaving 14 bases between the germline ends. The germline CDR1 and CDR2 sequences are SGHVS and FNYEAQ. CDR3 size: 15 residues. Written as DNA, the CDR3 is TGTGCCAGCAGCTTAGTGCTCGGGGGGAGGACTGAAGCTTTCTTT. This codes for CASSLVLGGRTEAFF.